This entry is about one T cell receptor (beta chain). The CDR3 is made up of 16 amino acids. V was trimmed by 3 bases and J by 2 bases, leaving 18 bases between them. CDR1 is SGHRS and CDR2 is YFSETQ in the germline V gene. The data were taken from a study of cytomegalovirus exposure and HLA in healthy donors. Using immunoSEQ multiplex PCR, the repertoire was profiled, and TCRdb retains in-frame clones only, with some absent. The data hold about 270,000 clones, with 86% observed a single time. Source material: PBMCs. The rearrangement links TRBV5-1 to TRBJ2-7; D is possibly TRBD2 (5 bases). The sequence was collected from a woman under 30 in good health and CMV-seronegative. The CDR3 reads CASSYGPIARPYEQYF. In DNA form, the CDR3 reads TGCGCCAGCAGCTACGGCCCCATAGCGCGACCCTACGAGCAGTACTTC.